These T cell receptor beta chains were read from a single sample in a study of neoadjuvant anti-PD-1 for oral cavity cancer. The table came from immunoSEQ multiplex PCR; TCRdb's copy has only in-frame clones and leaves some out. The sample includes under 7,000 clones, around 50% of them seen just once. The starting material was tumor tissue, obtained after nivolumab (anti-PD-1) treatment. These receptors were collected from a person aged 40-85 years with oral cavity squamous cell carcinoma. CDR3s include the opening cysteine and the closing phenylalanine or tryptophan. Fields, in order: CDR3 length, J gene, V gene, CDR3 protein.

14 | TRBJ1-2 | TRBV28 | CASSLYGLYYGYTF
13 | TRBJ2-2 | TRBV7-8 | CASSLTATGELFF
14 | TRBJ1-4 | TRBV11-3 | CASTVSGGNEKLFF
13 | TRBJ1-2 | TRBV5-1 | CASSSGTGSGYTF
15 | TRBJ1-6 | TRBV14 | CASSQDRRYNSPLHF
14 | TRBJ2-7 | TRBV5-6 | CASSFGDRGTEQYF
16 | TRBJ2-5 | TRBV4-2 | CASSQVSSGTSETQYF
16 | TRBJ1-6 | TRBV6-5 | CASSYRPGALYSPLHF
16 | TRBJ1-5 | TRBV30 | CAWTPRGEGGNQPQHF
17 | TRBJ2-3 | TRBV7-8 | CASSLVLSKGWTDTQYF
15 | TRBJ2-5 | TRBV7-9 | CASSLGTLERETQYF
16 | TRBJ1-5 | TRBV6-7 | CACQGPVGCSNQPQHF
13 | TRBJ1-5 | TRBV5-1 | CASSPRPNQPQHF
14 | TRBJ1-2 | TRBV28 | CASRPPGQLTGYTF
14 | TRBJ2-7 | TRBV7-9 | CASSRAAGSYEQYF
12 | TRBJ1-4 | TRBV29-1 | CSVVIHGEKLFF
15 | TRBJ2-7 | TRBV6-1 | CATPPASGSSYEQYF
13 | TRBJ2-5 | TRBV15 | CATSRDPGETQYF
15 | TRBJ1-4 | TRBV7-9 | CASSSGQGENEKLFF
14 | TRBJ2-3 | TRBV19 | CASSIRSSTDTQYF
12 | TRBJ1-1 | TRBV28 | CASSFRGTEAFF
16 | TRBJ2-2 | TRBV7-3 | CASSSRGGGRTGELFF
13 | TRBJ2-1 | TRBV9 | CASSVDLSSEQFF